A single sample is the source of the 22 T cell receptor beta chains below, sequenced in a study of CD8 T cells in Susac syndrome. A quantity of about 0.5 to 1 ug RNA underwent reverse transcription using random hexamers. One entry per CDR3 protein, called by TCRdb with MiXCR from the immunoSEQ multiplex PCR reads. The table includes about 300,000 distinct CDR3 sequences, about 92% detected once. Sample: CD4+ T cells from PBMCs. The receptors originated from a human donor with multiple sclerosis.

This chain uses TRBV20-1 with TRBJ1-6, with D perhaps matching TRBD1 (6 bases). V was clipped by 0 bases and J by 9 bases, with 18 bases between them. This CDR3 has 16 residues. Germline CDR1 is DFQATT and CDR2 is SNEGSKA (reference sequence). CDR3 loop: CSARDGGDILGSPLHF. Here the CDR3 DNA reads TGCAGTGCTAGAGATGGAGGGGACATCCTGGGTTCACCCCTCCACTTT.

As DNA, the CDR3 is TGTGCCACCAGCAGAGATCGGGACCTAGGAGGAGAGACCCAGTACTTC. It is translated as CATSRDRDLGGETQYF. The rearrangement uses TRBV15 and TRBJ2-5; D could derive from TRBD1 or TRBD2 (5 bases each). The CDR3 extends over 16 amino acids. Per germline, CDR1 LNHNV and CDR2 YYDKDF (reference sequence). The V end was cut by 0 bases, the J end by 4 bases, with 15 bases between.

V usage is TRBV7-8 and J usage is TRBJ2-3; the D is unclear. The V end was cut by 4 bases, the J end by 2 bases, with 10 bases between. The CDR3 covers 14 residues. Germline V gene data show CDR1 as SGHVS and CDR2 as FQNEAQ. CDR3 region: CASSWARLTDTQYF. The CDR3 nucleotides are TGTGCCAGCAGCTGGGCTAGGCTCACAGATACGCAGTATTTT.

The V call is TRBV6-1, the J call TRBJ2-7; 8 positions match TRBD2. The length of the CDR3 is 17 residues. J was trimmed by 2 bases and V by 6 bases; bases with no gene match: 15. CDR1 and CDR2 (germline): MNHNS, SASEGT. The CDR3: CASSLPLRPGGTYEQYF. The CDR3 bases are TGTGCCAGCAGCCTCCCCCTACGACCGGGAGGGACCTACGAGCAGTACTTC.

The CDR3 region is CASREGGMVTEAFF. The CDR3 DNA reads TGTGCCAGCAGGGAGGGGGGAATGGTCACTGAAGCTTTCTTT. The rearrangement uses TRBV6-5 and TRBJ1-1; a weak D match, TRBD1 (6 bases). The V gene's germline CDR1 is MNHEY and CDR2 SVGAGI. This CDR3 comprises 14 residues. Trimming removed 6 bases from V and 4 bases from J, with 15 bases in between.

This rearrangement joins TRBV29-1 to TRBJ2-5, with 7 positions matching TRBD1. The CDR3 loop spans 14 amino acids. Per the germline V gene, CDR1 is SQVTM and CDR2 is ANQGSEA. The V gene end was trimmed by 8 bases and the J gene end by 2 bases; junction bases not matched to a gene: 11. Here the CDR3 reads CSFNRGVGQETQYF. The CDR3 DNA reads as TGCAGCTTTAACAGGGGAGTGGGGCAAGAGACCCAGTACTTC.

The gene calls are TRBV30 and TRBJ2-1; D is tentatively TRBD1 or TRBD2 (6 bases each). V lost 5 bases, J lost 7 bases, and 18 bases lay in between. The CDR3 spans 14 residues. Germline V CDR1 and CDR2: GTSNPN, SVGIG (reference sequence). CDR3 sequence: CAWLEGGPGNEQFF. The DNA of the CDR3 is TGTGCCTGGCTGGAGGGGGGACCGGGAAATGAGCAGTTCTTC.

The CDR3 sequence: CASSLGGKLFF. Here the CDR3 DNA reads TGCGCCAGCAGCTTGGGGGGAAAACTGTTTTTT. The chain employs TRBV5-1 and TRBJ1-4; D gene unclear. V lost 0 bases and J 10 bases, leaving 4 bases between the germline ends. Germline V CDR1 and CDR2: SGHRS, YFSETQ. CDR3 size: 11 residues.

The chain is built from TRBV20-1 and TRBJ1-2; maybe TRBD1 (5 bases). Germline V gene data show CDR1 as DFQATT and CDR2 as SNEGSKA (reference sequence). Trimming left V 4 bases short and J 2 bases short, with 14 bases between. The CDR3 runs to 14 residues. CDR3 sequence reads: CSATRGWGNYGYTF. As DNA, the CDR3 is TGCAGTGCTACGAGGGGTTGGGGGAACTATGGCTACACCTTC.

V usage is TRBV10-3 and J usage is TRBJ2-6; D remains unclear. Germline CDR1 is ENHRY and CDR2 is SYGVKD. The CDR3 has 12 amino acids. V lost 6 bases to trimming and J lost 2 bases, with 2 bases between them. The CDR3 DNA sequence: TGTGCCATCAGGGCTGGGGCCAACGTCCTGACTTTC. Protein sequence: CAIRAGANVLTF.

The chain is built from TRBV9 and TRBJ2-2; no firm D call. V lost 0 bases to trimming and J lost 3 bases, with 6 bases between them. Germline CDR1 and CDR2: SGDLS and YYNGEE. This CDR3 spans 14 amino acids. The CDR3 DNA is TGTGCCAGCAGCGTAGCTACTTACACCGGGGAGCTGTTTTTT. The encoded protein is CASSVATYTGELFF.

Concerning this clonotype: The junction and the germline gene differ at one end; a read error may be behind it. This chain links TRBV7-2 with TRBJ2-5, with D unclear. CDR1 and CDR2 from the germline V gene are SGHTA and FQGNSA. The CDR3 loop spans 13 amino acids. CDR3 loop: CASSSDPQQTQYF. CDR3 sequence (DNA): TGTGCCAGCAGTTCCGACCCCCAACAGACCCAGTACTTC.

V is TRBV7-9 and J is TRBJ2-1; D not resolved. The V and J ends lost 2 bases and 9 bases respectively, with 11 bases between them. CDR3 length equals 13 residues. Germline V gene data show CDR1 as SEHNR and CDR2 as FQNEAQ (reference sequence). CDR3 in DNA: TGTGCCAGCAGCTTATCCACCTTTGGTGAGCAGTTCTTC. Residues: CASSLSTFGEQFF.

This sequence joins TRBV5-1 and TRBJ2-7; 10 bases match TRBD1. V trimming: 4 bases; J trimming: 5 bases; junction bases outside the gene matches: 9. In germline, CDR1 is SGHRS, CDR2 YFSETQ. The CDR3 has 15 residues. The CDR3 spells CASSTLGTGAHEQYF. DNA of the CDR3: TGCGCCAGCAGCACACTCGGGACAGGGGCCCACGAGCAGTACTTC.

The chain carries TRBV19 and TRBJ2-2, with TRBD2 as a possible D gene (5 bases). The germline V and J ends were trimmed by 10 bases and 5 bases, with 20 bases remaining between them. CDR3 size: 15 residues. The germline V gene has CDR1 LNHDA and CDR2 SQIVND (reference sequence). The CDR3 sequence: CATTPLASRTGELFF. The CDR3 coding sequence is TGTGCCACCACGCCCTTAGCGTCTCGAACCGGGGAGCTGTTTTTT.

The CDR3 region has the DNA TGTGCCAGTAGTATAATCCCCTCTACAGATACGCAGTATTTT. Translation gives CASSIIPSTDTQYF. V and J are TRBV19 and TRBJ2-3, with D hard to call. V was trimmed by 2 bases and J by 3 bases, leaving 9 bases between them. The V gene's germline CDR1 is LNHDA and CDR2 SQIVND (reference sequence). The CDR3 runs to 14 residues.

The chain uses TRBV5-5 and TRBJ1-6, with D unclear. V dropped 2 bases and J dropped 14 bases, with 11 bases sitting between them. This CDR3 comprises 12 residues. Germline V gene lookup returns CDR1 SGHKS and CDR2 YYEKEE (reference sequence). The CDR3, as DNA: TGTGCCAGCAGCTTAAGTGGGAACACCCTCCACTTT. Amino acids: CASSLSGNTLHF.

The chain employs TRBV20-1 and TRBJ1-4; no definite D call. Germline V gene data show CDR1 as DFQATT and CDR2 as SNEGSKA (reference sequence). The CDR3 sequence is 13 residues long. Deletions cut 0 bases from V and 0 bases from J, with 2 bases between. In DNA, the CDR3 is TGCAGTGCTAGAGAAGCAACTAATGAAAAACTGTTTTTT. Translation: CSAREATNEKLFF.

This chain connects TRBV6-1 to TRBJ1-2; D unresolved. Trimming stripped 3 bases from V and 7 bases from J, with 21 bases between. Germline V gene lookup returns CDR1 MNHNS and CDR2 SASEGT. The CDR3 spans 16 residues. In nucleotides, the CDR3 is TGTGCCAGCAGTGATACATACCTAAGCACGGGAGGTGGCTACACCTTC. As protein: CASSDTYLSTGGGYTF.

This clonotype was seen just once. The rearrangement links TRBV2 to TRBJ2-4, with 7 bases identical to TRBD2. The CDR3 covers 14 residues. The germline gives CDR1 SNHLY, CDR2 FYNNEI. The V and J ends lost 10 bases and 3 bases, in that order; junction bases with no gene match: 9. The CDR3 region has the DNA TGTGCCACCGGGCCAGCTAGCGGCAAAAACATTCAGTACTTC. Translated, it gives CATGPASGKNIQYF.

The V and J genes are TRBV6-5 and TRBJ1-2; a possible D gene is TRBD1 (5 bases). Per the germline V gene, CDR1 is MNHEY and CDR2 is SVGAGI. CDR3 length equals 19 residues. V dropped 0 bases and J dropped 5 bases, with 25 bases sitting between them. CDR3 region: CASSYSFGGGILGPYGYTF. The CDR3 nucleotides read TGTGCCAGCAGTTACTCTTTCGGAGGTGGAATTTTGGGGCCGTATGGCTACACCTTC.

This chain links TRBV29-1 with TRBJ1-2, with D possibly matching TRBD1 (6 bases). The CDR3 length is 14 residues. The germline V and J ends were trimmed by 6 bases and 8 bases, with 22 bases remaining between them. Germline V gene sequence: CDR1 SQVTM, CDR2 ANQGSEA. CDR3 nucleotides: TGCAGCGTGCGCGGTGACAGGCGAGAACGGGGCTACACCTTC. This sequence encodes CSVRGDRRERGYTF. Combining the CDR3 with reference TRBV29-1 and TRBJ1-2 gives the whole variable domain SAVISQKPSRDICQRGTSLTIQCQVDSQVTMMFWYRQQPGQSLTLIATANQGSEATYESGFVIDKFPISRPNLTFSTLTVSNMSPEDSSIYLCSVRGDRRERGYTFGSGTRLTVV.